These 10 T cell receptor beta chains were sequenced from one sample in a study of T cell repertoires in cytomegalovirus infection. TCRdb called the reads again in MiXCR, with one record for every CDR3 protein. Of more than 250,000 distinct CDR3 sequences listed, around 13% are singletons. The specimen was PBMCs. These receptors were collected from a human donor in good health (CMV status not recorded). Some clones in this sample may be carry-over from other donors' samples.

This chain uses TRBV18 with TRBJ2-5, with 9 bases aligning to TRBD1. Germline V gene data show CDR1 as KGHSH and CDR2 as LQKENI. The CDR3 spans 15 residues. Unmatched junction bases numbered 2, after V lost 0 bases and J lost 3 bases. The CDR3 DNA is TGTGCCAGCTCACCACCGACAGGGGGGAAAGAGACCCAGTACTTC. It encodes CASSPPTGGKETQYF.

This clonotype has just a few counts. V usage is TRBV7-2 and J usage is TRBJ1-3; 10 bases are a match to TRBD1. V lost 4 bases, J lost 2 bases, and 5 bases stayed unmatched. This CDR3 has 16 residues. Per germline, CDR1 SGHTA and CDR2 FQGNSA. This CDR3 reads CASSWTGTGAGNTIYF. The CDR3 DNA follows: TGTGCCAGCAGCTGGACCGGGACAGGGGCTGGAAACACCATATATTTT.

The chain employs TRBV20-1 and TRBJ2-5; 15 nucleotides match TRBD2. V trimming: 2 bases; J trimming: 7 bases; junction bases outside the gene matches: 8. The CDR3 loop spans 16 amino acids. CDR1 and CDR2 from the germline V gene are DFQATT and SNEGSKA (reference sequence). The CDR3 reads CSARSGTSGRRWTQYF. The DNA for the CDR3 is TGCAGTGCTAGATCCGGGACTAGCGGGAGGAGGTGGACCCAGTACTTC.

This clonotype has just a few counts. The J gene is TRBJ2-7, the V gene TRBV7-2, with 10 positions matching TRBD1. This CDR3 is 14 amino acids long. Germline CDR1 SGHTA, CDR2 FQGNSA. V lost 2 bases to trimming and J lost 5 bases; unmatched junction nucleotides: 3. The CDR3 DNA is TGTGCCAGCAGCTTAAGGACAGGGGGGCACGAGCAGTACTTC. This translates into CASSLRTGGHEQYF.

This clonotype showed up just a few times. The chain employs TRBV7-9 and TRBJ2-7, with D maybe TRBD2 (5 bases). Germline-derived CDR1 and CDR2 are SEHNR and FQNEAQ (reference sequence). This CDR3 contains 13 residues. The ends were cut back, 7 bases at V and 7 bases at J, with 17 bases in the middle. DNA for the CDR3: TGTGCCAGCACGCTAGGTTTATCGGGGGAGCAGTACTTC. As protein: CASTLGLSGEQYF. Based on the CDR3 plus reference TRBV7-9 and TRBJ2-7, the full variable domain is DTGVSQNPRHKITKRGQNVTFRCDPISEHNRLYWYRQTLGQGPEFLTYFQNEAQLEKSRLLSDRFSAERPKGSFSTLEIQRTEQGDSAMYLCASTLGLSGEQYFGPGTRLTVT.

This clonotype was observed a handful of times. J is TRBJ2-7 and V is TRBV7-2, with D hard to call. The CDR3 is made up of 15 amino acids. CDR1 is SGHTA and CDR2 is FQGNSA in the germline V gene. V was shortened by 2 bases and J by 6 bases, with 17 bases between the two germline ends. CDR3 in amino acids: CASSLPAKGSSEQYF. The CDR3 bases are TGTGCCAGCAGCTTACCCGCGAAGGGCTCGAGCGAGCAGTACTTC.

This clonotype was seen only a few times. This chain uses TRBV3-1 with TRBJ2-7; 7 bases match TRBD1. V was clipped by 2 bases and J by 5 bases; unmatched bases: 9. The CDR3 has 15 residues. The germline gives CDR1 LGHDT, CDR2 YNNKEL (reference sequence). As DNA, the CDR3 is TGTGCCAGCAGCCAAACCGGGACAGTGGGTGACGAGCAGTACTTC. This sequence encodes CASSQTGTVGDEQYF.

This chain links TRBV4-1 with TRBJ2-2; D is undetermined. The germline gives CDR1 MGHRA, CDR2 YSYEKL. V was trimmed by 3 bases and J by 10 bases, leaving 12 bases between them. The CDR3 sequence is 13 residues long. The CDR3 DNA follows: TGCGCCAGCAGCCACCAACACGCCTCGGAGCTGTTTTTT. Protein sequence: CASSHQHASELFF.

This clonotype was counted at least ten times. This chain links TRBV12-3 or TRBV12-4 with TRBJ1-1, with D unresolved. The CDR3 is 13 residues long. Trimming removed 5 bases from V and 7 bases from J, with 14 bases in between. CDR3 residues: CASSLNRGNEAFF. The CDR3 DNA sequence: TGTGCCAGCAGTCTCAACCGGGGTAATGAAGCTTTCTTT.

J is TRBJ2-3 and V is TRBV4-1; 7 positions agree with TRBD2. This CDR3 has 18 amino acids. The germline CDR1 and CDR2 sequences are MGHRA and YSYEKL. Germline trimming cut 2 bases from V and 5 bases from J; bases unmatched to any gene: 16. This chain's CDR3 is CASSQNRAAGVGVDTQYF. CDR3 nucleotide sequence: TGCGCCAGCAGCCAAAATAGAGCGGCGGGAGTGGGTGTAGATACGCAGTATTTT.